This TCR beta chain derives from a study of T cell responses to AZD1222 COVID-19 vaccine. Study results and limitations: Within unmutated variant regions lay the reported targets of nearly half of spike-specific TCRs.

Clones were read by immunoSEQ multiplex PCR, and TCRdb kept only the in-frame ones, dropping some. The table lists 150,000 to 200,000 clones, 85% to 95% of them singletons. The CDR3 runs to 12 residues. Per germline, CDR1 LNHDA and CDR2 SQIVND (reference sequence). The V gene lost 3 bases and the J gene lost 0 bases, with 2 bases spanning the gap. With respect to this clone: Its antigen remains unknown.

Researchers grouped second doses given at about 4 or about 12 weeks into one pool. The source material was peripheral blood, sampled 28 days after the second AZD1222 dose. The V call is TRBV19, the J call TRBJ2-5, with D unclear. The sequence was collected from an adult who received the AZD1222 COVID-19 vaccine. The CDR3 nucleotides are TGTGCCAGTAGTATTAACCAAGAGACCCAGTACTTC. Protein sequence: CASSINQETQYF.